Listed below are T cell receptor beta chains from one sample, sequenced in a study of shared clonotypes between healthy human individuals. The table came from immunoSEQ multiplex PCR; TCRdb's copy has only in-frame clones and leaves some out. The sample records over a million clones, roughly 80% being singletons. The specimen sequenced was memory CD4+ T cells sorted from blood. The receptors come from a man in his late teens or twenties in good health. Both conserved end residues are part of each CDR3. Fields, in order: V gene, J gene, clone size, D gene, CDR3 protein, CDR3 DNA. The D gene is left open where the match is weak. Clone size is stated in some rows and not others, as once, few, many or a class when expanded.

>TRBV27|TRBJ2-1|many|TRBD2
CASSSPGLALPEQFF
TGTGCCAGCAGTTCTCCGGGACTAGCGCTCCCTGAGCAGTTCTTC
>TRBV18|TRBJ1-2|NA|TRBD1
CASSPPGQGTGYGYTF
TGTGCCAGCTCACCGCCGGGACAGGGGACTGGCTATGGCTACACCTTC
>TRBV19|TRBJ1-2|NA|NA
CASSILGSSGYTF
TGTGCCAGTAGTATTCTAGGGAGTAGTGGCTACACCTTC
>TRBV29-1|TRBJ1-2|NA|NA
CSVGSDYGYTF
TGCAGCGTTGGGTCAGACTATGGCTACACCTTC
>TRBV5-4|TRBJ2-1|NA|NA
CASSLGRERQWGNEQFF
TGTGCCAGCAGCTTGGGTAGGGAGAGGCAATGGGGCAATGAGCAGTTCTTC
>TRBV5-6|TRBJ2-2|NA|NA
CASRVGQLNTGELFF
TGTGCCAGCCGGGTAGGGCAGCTGAACACCGGGGAGCTGTTTTTT
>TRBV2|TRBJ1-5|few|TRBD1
CASTGTGVFSNQPQHF
TGTGCCAGCACCGGGACAGGTGTTTTTAGCAATCAGCCCCAGCATTTT
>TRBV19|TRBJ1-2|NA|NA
CASSMGGFNYGYTF
TGTGCCAGTAGTATGGGTGGATTTAACTATGGCTACACCTTC
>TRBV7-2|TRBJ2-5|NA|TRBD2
CASSSGNAGGTETQYF
TGTGCCAGCAGCTCGGGCAACGCGGGAGGAACCGAGACCCAGTACTTC
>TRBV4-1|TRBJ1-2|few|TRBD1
CASSRPRQGRANYGYTF
TGCGCCAGCAGCCGCCCTCGACAGGGCCGGGCTAACTATGGCTACACCTTC
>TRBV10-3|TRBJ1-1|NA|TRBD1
CAIGAGGNTEAFF
TGTGCCATCGGGGCAGGGGGGAACACTGAAGCTTTCTTT
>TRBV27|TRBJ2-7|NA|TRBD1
CAVGTGTYEQYF
TGTGCCGTAGGGACAGGGACGTACGAGCAGTACTTC
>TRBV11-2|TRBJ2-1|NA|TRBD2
CASSLGPLAGGYNEQFF
TGTGCCAGCAGCTTAGGGCCCCTGGCGGGGGGCTACAATGAGCAGTTCTTC
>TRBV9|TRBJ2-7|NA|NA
CASSVPAASGHFYEQYF
TGTGCCAGCAGCGTACCCGCCGCGAGCGGACACTTCTACGAGCAGTACTTC
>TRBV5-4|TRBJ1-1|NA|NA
CASSPDSSYRNTEAFF
TGTGCCAGCAGCCCCGACAGTTCCTATCGGAACACTGAAGCTTTCTTT
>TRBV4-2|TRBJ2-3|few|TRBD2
CASSQVTSGMGDTQYF
TGTGCCAGCAGCCAAGTTACTAGCGGGATGGGAGATACGCAGTATTTT
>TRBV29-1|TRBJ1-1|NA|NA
CSVSMNTEAFF
TGCAGCGTTTCAATGAACACTGAAGCTTTCTTT
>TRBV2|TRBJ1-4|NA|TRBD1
CASSEGQGAGEKLFF
TGTGCCAGCAGTGAAGGGCAGGGGGCAGGGGAAAAACTGTTTTTT
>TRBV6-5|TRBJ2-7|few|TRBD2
CATTSGRTYEQYF
TGTGCCACGACTAGCGGGAGGACCTACGAGCAGTACTTC
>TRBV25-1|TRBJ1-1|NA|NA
CASLGMAGVTEAFF
TGTGCCAGTCTGGGAATGGCAGGGGTCACTGAAGCTTTCTTT
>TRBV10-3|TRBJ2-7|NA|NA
CAISELRELEQYF
TGTGCCATCAGTGAACTTCGGGAGTTAGAGCAGTACTTC
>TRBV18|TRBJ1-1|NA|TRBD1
CASSTTQGANFF
TGTGCCAGCTCAACCACACAGGGGGCAAATTTCTTT
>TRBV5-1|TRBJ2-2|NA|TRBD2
CASSQLAGGPGGELFF
TGCGCCAGCAGCCAACTAGCGGGAGGGCCCGGCGGGGAGCTGTTTTTT
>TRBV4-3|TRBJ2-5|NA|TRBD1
CASSQAQGIEEVQYF
TGCGCCAGCAGCCAAGCACAGGGGATAGAAGAGGTCCAGTACTTC
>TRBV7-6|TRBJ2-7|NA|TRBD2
CASSPWTSGAYEQYF
TGTGCCAGCAGCCCATGGACTAGCGGTGCCTACGAGCAGTACTTC
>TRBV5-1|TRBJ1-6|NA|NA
CASRENGNSPLHF
TGCGCCAGCAGGGAAAACGGTAATTCACCCCTCCACTTT